The clone carrying this TCR beta chain was recorded many times. A single record per CDR3 protein comes from TCRdb applying MiXCR to the 5' RACE reads. The top ten clones hold 16% of a sample with approximately 58,000 distinct CDR3 sequences, about 15% of them seen once. This specimen belongs to a study of T cells of healthy individuals. V lost 6 bases and J 6 bases, leaving 20 bases between the germline ends. From germline, CDR1 is SQVTM and CDR2 ANQGSEA. This CDR3 contains 14 residues. The genes are TRBV29-1 and TRBJ1-1, with D unclear. The TCR sequence derives from a human donor in good health. CDR3 region: CSVLPWGLFAEAFF. Here the CDR3 DNA reads TGCAGCGTCCTACCATGGGGTTTATTCGCTGAAGCTTTCTTT.